Listed here is a single T cell receptor (beta chain). V shed 0 bases and J shed 5 bases, with 11 bases lying between them. This CDR3 comprises 15 residues. Germline CDR1 and CDR2: SGHKS and YYEKEE (reference sequence). Per the study methods: Nucleated cell number was recorded as an estimate derived from reference gene primer amplification. Libraries were prepared by immunoSEQ multiplex PCR; TCRdb keeps only in-frame clonotypes and omits some of them. The V and J calls and clone size were taken over from that table, and D and trimming were inferred from the DNA. The sample has approximately 70,000 clones; around 90% are singletons. This specimen belongs to a study of blood T cell repertoires in COVID-19. Study background: Italy, Spain and the United States were the sources of the convalescent and acute COVID-19 samples. T cells, B-cell-depleted T cells, or PBMCs supplied cDNA or gDNA.

Sequenced input: peripheral blood. The V gene is TRBV5-5, the J gene TRBJ2-2, with TRBD1 as a possible D gene (6 bases). This clonotype originated in a woman aged 50 to 60 with COVID-19, enrolled during active disease. CDR3 sequence reads: CASSLEWGRTGELFF. Here the CDR3 DNA reads TGTGCCAGCAGCTTGGAGTGGGGGCGGACCGGGGAGCTGTTTTTT.